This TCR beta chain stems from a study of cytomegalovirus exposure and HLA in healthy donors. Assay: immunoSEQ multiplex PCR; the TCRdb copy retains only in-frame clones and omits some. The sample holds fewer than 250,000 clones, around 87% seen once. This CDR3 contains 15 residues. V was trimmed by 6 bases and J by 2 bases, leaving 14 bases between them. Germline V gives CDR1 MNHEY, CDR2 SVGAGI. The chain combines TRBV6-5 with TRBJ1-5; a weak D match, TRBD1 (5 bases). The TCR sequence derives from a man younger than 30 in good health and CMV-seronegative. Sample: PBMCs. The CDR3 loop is CASRPRGSGNQPQHF. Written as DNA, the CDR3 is TGTGCCAGCAGACCCCGGGGGTCCGGCAATCAGCCCCAGCATTTT.